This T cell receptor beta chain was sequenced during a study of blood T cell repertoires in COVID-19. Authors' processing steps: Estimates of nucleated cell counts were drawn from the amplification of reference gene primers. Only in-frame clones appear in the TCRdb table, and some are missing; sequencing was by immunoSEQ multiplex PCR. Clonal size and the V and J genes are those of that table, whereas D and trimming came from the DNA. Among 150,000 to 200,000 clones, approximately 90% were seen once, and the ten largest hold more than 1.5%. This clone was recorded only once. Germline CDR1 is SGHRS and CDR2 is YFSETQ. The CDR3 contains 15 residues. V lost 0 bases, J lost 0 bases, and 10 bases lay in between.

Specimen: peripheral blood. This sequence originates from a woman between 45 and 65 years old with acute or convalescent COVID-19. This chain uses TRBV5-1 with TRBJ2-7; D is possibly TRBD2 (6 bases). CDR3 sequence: CASSLGLASSYEQYF. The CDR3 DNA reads TGCGCCAGCAGCTTGGGTCTAGCGAGCTCCTACGAGCAGTACTTC.